These 9 T cell receptor beta chains share one sample of origin, sequenced in a study of shared T cell receptors in the human thymus. Clones were read by immunoSEQ multiplex PCR, and TCRdb kept only the in-frame ones, dropping some. The sample has about 380,000 clones, 95% seen once. Sequences were obtained from thymocytes. The receptors here all came from a human donor.

This sequence joins TRBV5-4 and TRBJ2-7; 7 nucleotides align to TRBD2. Germline assignment: CDR1 SGHNT and CDR2 YYREEE (reference sequence). CDR3 length: 15 amino acids. V dropped 4 bases and J dropped 0; count of bases not matched to a gene: 7. The CDR3 sequence: CASSLGGESSYEQYF. CDR3 in DNA: TGTGCCAGCAGCCTGGGAGGGGAAAGCTCCTACGAGCAGTACTTC.

The genes are TRBV29-1 and TRBJ2-2; 10 nucleotides agree with TRBD2. The J segment lost 6 bases and the V segment lost 6 bases, leaving 10 bases of the junction unmatched. Germline V gene data show CDR1 as SQVTM and CDR2 as ANQGSEA. The CDR3 sequence is 15 residues long. CDR3 in DNA: TGCAGCGTACGAAAAGCGGGAGGGCCGCCCGGGGAGCTGTTTTTT. Protein: CSVRKAGGPPGELFF.

The chain links TRBV11-2 to TRBJ2-3, with D unresolved. The CDR3 totals 18 residues. The germline gives CDR1 SGHAT, CDR2 FQNNGV. Trimming pared 0 bases from V and 1 base from J, leaving 17 bases between. In nucleotides, the CDR3 is TGTGCCAGCAGCTTAGATCCCCCCCGCGGATGGGGCACAGATACGCAGTATTTT. Amino acid sequence: CASSLDPPRGWGTDTQYF.

This clone was seen once. V and J are TRBV28 and TRBJ1-5, with 7 bases fitting TRBD1. CDR1 and CDR2 from the germline V gene are MDHEN and SYDVKM. CDR3 length: 15 residues. Unmatched junction bases numbered 10, after V lost 6 bases and J lost 5 bases. The CDR3 spells CASRYDRVPDQPQHF. As DNA, the CDR3 is TGTGCCAGCAGGTACGACAGGGTTCCTGATCAGCCCCAGCATTTT. The full variable domain, in which reference TRBV28 and TRBJ1-5 provide the parts outside the CDR3, is DVKVTQSSRYLVKRTGEKVFLECVQDMDHENMFWYRQDPGLGLRLIYFSYDVKMKEKGDIPEGYSVSREKKERFSLILESASTNQTSMYLCASRYDRVPDQPQHFGDGTRLSIL.

The rearrangement links TRBV30 to TRBJ2-5; 8 nucleotides align to TRBD2. Trimming at V came to 5 bases and at J to 1 base, leaving 6 bases not matched to a gene. The CDR3 runs 14 residues. Germline V gives CDR1 GTSNPN, CDR2 SVGIG (reference sequence). CDR3 nucleotides: TGTGCCTGGGGAAGCGGGAGAAGCCAAGAGACCCAGTACTTC. Amino acids: CAWGSGRSQETQYF.

The rearrangement uses TRBV30 and TRBJ2-3, with 8 bases that match TRBD1. This CDR3 has 20 residues. Germline CDR1 reads GTSNPN; CDR2 reads SVGIG (reference sequence). With 5 bases clipped from V and 2 bases from J, the junction kept 24 bases outside the gene matches. For the CDR3, the DNA is TGTGCCTGGGTGGAGCACCCGGAGGACAGGGAAAGGAGGTCCACAGATACGCAGTATTTT. As protein: CAWVEHPEDRERRSTDTQYF.

The chain is built from TRBV25-1 and TRBJ2-7; 7 bases match TRBD2. Per germline, CDR1 MGHDK and CDR2 SYGVNS. The CDR3 extends over 15 amino acids. Trimming at V came to 6 bases and at J to 4 bases, leaving 12 bases not matched to a gene. In nucleotides, the CDR3 is TGTGCCAGCAGCTCTGAGGCGGGAGTGGTGTACGAGCAGTACTTC. Translation: CASSSEAGVVYEQYF.

V gene TRBV9 combines with J gene TRBJ1-2; no definite D call. This CDR3 comprises 16 residues. V was trimmed by 4 bases and J by 8 bases, leaving 24 bases between them. Germline V lookup: CDR1 SGDLS, CDR2 YYNGEE. CDR3 loop: CASSPPPTSGGRGYTF. The CDR3 DNA follows: TGTGCCAGCAGCCCGCCCCCGACGTCAGGAGGTAGGGGCTACACCTTC. Supplemented by reference TRBV9 and TRBJ1-2, the full variable domain reads DSGVTQTPKHLITATGQRVTLRCSPRSGDLSVYWYQQSLDQGLQFLIQYYNGEERAKGNILERFSAQQFPDLHSELNLSSLELGDSALYFCASSPPPTSGGRGYTFGSGTRLTVV.

This chain joins TRBV18 and TRBJ2-1; possibly TRBD1 for D (5 bases). V was clipped by 0 bases and J by 6 bases, with 27 bases between them. Germline assignment: CDR1 KGHSH and CDR2 LQKENI. The CDR3 covers 20 residues. The CDR3 DNA is TGTGCCAGCTCACCACCCTCCCCTAGGGGCTCTAGGAGAAGGGTCAATGAGCAGTTCTTC. It yields the protein CASSPPSPRGSRRRVNEQFF.